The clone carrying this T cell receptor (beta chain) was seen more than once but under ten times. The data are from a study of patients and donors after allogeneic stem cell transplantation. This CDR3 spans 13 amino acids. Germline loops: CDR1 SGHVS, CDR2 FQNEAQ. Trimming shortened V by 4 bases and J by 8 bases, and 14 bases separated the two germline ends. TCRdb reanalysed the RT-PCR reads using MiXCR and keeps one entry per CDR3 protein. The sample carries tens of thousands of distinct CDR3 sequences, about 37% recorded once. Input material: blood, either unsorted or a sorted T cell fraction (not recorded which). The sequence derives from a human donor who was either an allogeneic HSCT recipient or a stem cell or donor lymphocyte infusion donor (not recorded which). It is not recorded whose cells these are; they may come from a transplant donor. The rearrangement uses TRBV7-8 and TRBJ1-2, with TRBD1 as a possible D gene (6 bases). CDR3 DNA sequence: TGTGCCAGCAGCTCCGAAGGGGGTAACGGCTACACCTTC. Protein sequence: CASSSEGGNGYTF.